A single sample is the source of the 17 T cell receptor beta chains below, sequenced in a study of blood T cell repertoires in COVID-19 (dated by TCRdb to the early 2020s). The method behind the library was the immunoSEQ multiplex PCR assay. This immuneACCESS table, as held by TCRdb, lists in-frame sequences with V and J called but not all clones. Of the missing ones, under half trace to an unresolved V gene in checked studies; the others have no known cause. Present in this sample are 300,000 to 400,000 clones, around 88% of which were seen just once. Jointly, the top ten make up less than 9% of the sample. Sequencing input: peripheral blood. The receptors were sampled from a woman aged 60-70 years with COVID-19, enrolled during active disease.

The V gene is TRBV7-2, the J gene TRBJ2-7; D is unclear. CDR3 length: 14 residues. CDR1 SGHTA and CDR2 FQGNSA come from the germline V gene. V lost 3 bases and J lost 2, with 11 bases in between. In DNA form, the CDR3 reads TGTGCCAGCAGCTTTCAAACGTCAGCCTACGAGCAGTACTTC. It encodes CASSFQTSAYEQYF. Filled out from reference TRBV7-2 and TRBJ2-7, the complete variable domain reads GAGVSQSPSNKVTEKGKDVELRCDPISGHTALYWYRQSLGQGLEFLIYFQGNSAPDKSGLPSDRFSAERTGGSVSTLTIQRTQQEDSAVYLCASSFQTSAYEQYFGPGTRLTVT.

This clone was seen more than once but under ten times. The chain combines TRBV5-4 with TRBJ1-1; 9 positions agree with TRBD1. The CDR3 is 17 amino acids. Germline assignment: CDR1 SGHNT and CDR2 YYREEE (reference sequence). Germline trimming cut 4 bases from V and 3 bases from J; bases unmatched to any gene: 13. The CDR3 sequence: CASSLGFVGQGDTEAFF. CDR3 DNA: TGTGCCAGCAGCCTTGGCTTTGTGGGACAGGGCGACACTGAAGCTTTCTTT.

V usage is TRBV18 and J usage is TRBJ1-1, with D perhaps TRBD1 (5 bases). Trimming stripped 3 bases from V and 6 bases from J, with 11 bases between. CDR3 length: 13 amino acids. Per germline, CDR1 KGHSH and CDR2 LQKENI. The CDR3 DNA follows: TGTGCCAGCTCACCGTGGCAGGGCTCTGAAGCTTTCTTT. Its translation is CASSPWQGSEAFF. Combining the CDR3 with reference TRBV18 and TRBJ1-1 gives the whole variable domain NAGVMQNPRHLVRRRGQEARLRCSPMKGHSHVYWYRQLPEEGLKFMVYLQKENIIDESGMPKERFSAEFPKEGPSILRIQQVVRGDSAAYFCASSPWQGSEAFFGQGTRLTVV.

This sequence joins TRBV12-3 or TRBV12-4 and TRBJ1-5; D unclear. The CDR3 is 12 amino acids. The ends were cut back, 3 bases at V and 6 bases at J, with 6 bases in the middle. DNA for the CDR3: TGTGCCAGCAGTTTGAGCCGTCAGCCCCAGCATTTT. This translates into CASSLSRQPQHF.

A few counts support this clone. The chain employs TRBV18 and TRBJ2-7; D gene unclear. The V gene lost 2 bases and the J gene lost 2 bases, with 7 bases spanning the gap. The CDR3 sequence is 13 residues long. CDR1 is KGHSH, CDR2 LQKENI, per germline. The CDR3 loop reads CASSPTATYEQYF. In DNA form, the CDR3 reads TGTGCCAGCTCACCAACAGCCACCTACGAGCAGTACTTC.

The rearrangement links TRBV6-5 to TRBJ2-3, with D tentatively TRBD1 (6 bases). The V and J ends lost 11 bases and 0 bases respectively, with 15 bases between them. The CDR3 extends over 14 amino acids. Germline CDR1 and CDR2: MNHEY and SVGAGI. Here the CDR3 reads CALGARGSTDTQYF. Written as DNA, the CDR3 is TGTGCCCTGGGGGCACGGGGCAGCACAGATACGCAGTATTTT.

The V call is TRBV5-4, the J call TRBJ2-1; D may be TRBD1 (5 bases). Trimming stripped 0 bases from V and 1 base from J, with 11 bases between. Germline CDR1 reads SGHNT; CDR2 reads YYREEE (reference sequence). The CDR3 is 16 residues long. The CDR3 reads CASSLVGARSYNEQFF. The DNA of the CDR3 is TGTGCCAGCAGCTTGGTAGGGGCAAGATCCTACAATGAGCAGTTCTTC.

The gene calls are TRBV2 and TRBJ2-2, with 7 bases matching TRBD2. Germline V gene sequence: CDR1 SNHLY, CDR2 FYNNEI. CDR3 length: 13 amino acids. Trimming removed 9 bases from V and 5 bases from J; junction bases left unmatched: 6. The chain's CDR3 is CASLAERTGELFF. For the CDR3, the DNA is TGTGCCAGTCTAGCGGAGAGAACCGGGGAGCTGTTTTTT.

CDR3 nucleotides: TGTGCCAGCAGCCCTACAGGGACTGAAGCTTTCTTT. Its translation is CASSPTGTEAFF. This rearrangement joins TRBV11-2 to TRBJ1-1; possible D gene TRBD1, 6 bases. V lost 5 bases to trimming and J lost 5 bases, with 9 bases between them. CDR1 is SGHAT and CDR2 is FQNNGV in the germline V gene. CDR3 length: 12 amino acids.

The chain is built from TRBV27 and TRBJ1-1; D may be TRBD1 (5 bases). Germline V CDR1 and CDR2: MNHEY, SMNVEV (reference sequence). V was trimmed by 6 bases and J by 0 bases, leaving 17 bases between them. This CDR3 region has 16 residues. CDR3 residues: CASSPRGRTMNTEAFF. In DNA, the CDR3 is TGTGCCAGCAGCCCCCGTGGGCGGACAATGAACACTGAAGCTTTCTTT.

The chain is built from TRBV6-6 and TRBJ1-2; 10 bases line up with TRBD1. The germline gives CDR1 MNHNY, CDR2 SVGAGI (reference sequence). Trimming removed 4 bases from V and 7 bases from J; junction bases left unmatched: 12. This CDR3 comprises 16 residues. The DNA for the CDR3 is TGTGCCAGCAGTTCTCCGGGAGACAGGGGGCATAGTGGCTACACCTTC. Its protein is CASSSPGDRGHSGYTF.

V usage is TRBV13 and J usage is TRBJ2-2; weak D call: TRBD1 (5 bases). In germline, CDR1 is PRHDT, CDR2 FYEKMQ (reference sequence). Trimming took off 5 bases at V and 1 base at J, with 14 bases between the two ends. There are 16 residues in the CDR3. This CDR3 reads CASSPEGAMNTGELFF. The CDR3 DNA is TGTGCCAGCAGCCCTGAAGGGGCCATGAACACCGGGGAGCTGTTTTTT.

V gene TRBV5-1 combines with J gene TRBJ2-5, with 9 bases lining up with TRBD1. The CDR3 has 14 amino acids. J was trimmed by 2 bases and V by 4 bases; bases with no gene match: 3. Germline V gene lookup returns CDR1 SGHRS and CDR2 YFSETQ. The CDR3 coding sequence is TGCGCCAGCAGCCTCGGGACAGGGCAAGAGACCCAGTACTTC. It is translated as CASSLGTGQETQYF.

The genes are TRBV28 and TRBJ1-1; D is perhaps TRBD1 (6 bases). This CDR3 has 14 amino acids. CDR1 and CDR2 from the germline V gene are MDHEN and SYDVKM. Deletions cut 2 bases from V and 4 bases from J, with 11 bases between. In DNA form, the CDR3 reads TGTGCCAGCAGTTTAGTCCAGGGGTCCACTGAAGCTTTCTTT. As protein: CASSLVQGSTEAFF.

CDR3 DNA sequence: TGTGCCAGTAGTGCACAGGGGGCCGGCGGCTACACCTTC. Protein: CASSAQGAGGYTF. The V gene is TRBV19, the J gene TRBJ1-2; TRBD1 agrees at 9 bases. With 5 bases clipped from V and 8 bases from J, the junction kept 6 bases outside the gene matches. Germline V lookup: CDR1 LNHDA, CDR2 SQIVND (reference sequence). The CDR3 is 13 amino acids.

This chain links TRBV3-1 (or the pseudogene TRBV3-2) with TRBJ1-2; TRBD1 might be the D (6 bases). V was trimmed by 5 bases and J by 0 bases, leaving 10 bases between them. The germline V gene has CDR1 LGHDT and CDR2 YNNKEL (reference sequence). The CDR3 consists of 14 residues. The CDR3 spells CASSWDTANYGYTF. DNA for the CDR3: TGTGCCAGCAGCTGGGACACCGCTAACTATGGCTACACCTTC.

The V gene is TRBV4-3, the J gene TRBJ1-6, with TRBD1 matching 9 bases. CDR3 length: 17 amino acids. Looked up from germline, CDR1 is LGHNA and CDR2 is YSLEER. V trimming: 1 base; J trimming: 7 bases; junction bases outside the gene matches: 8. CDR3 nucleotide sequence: TGCGCCAGCAGCCAAGGGGACAGGGCCTACCCCAATTCACCCCTCCACTTT. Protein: CASSQGDRAYPNSPLHF.